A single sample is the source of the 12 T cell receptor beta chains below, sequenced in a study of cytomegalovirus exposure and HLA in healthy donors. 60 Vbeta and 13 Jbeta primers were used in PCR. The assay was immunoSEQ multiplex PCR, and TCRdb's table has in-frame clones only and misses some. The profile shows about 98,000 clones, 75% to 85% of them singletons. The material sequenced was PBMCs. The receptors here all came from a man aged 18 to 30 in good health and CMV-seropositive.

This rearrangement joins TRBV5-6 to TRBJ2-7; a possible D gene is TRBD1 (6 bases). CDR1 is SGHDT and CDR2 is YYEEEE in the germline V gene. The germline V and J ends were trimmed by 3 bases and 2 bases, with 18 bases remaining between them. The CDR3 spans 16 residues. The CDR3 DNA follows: TGTGCCAGCAGCTCGGGACGGCAGGGGCGTCCCTACGAGCAGTACTTC. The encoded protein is CASSSGRQGRPYEQYF.

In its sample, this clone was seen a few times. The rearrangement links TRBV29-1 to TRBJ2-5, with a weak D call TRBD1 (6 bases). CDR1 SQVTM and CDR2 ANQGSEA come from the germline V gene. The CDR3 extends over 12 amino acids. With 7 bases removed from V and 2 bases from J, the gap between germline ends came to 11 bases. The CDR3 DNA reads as TGCAGCGCCGAAGGACAGCAAGAGACCCAGTACTTC. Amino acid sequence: CSAEGQQETQYF.

CDR3 DNA: TGTGCCACATCGTATAGGTCGGGGGAGCCCCAGCATTTT. It yields the protein CATSYRSGEPQHF. J is TRBJ1-5 and V is TRBV19; possible D gene TRBD1, 5 bases. The CDR3 is made up of 13 amino acids. Germline CDR1 LNHDA, CDR2 SQIVND (reference sequence). The V gene lost 10 bases and the J gene lost 8 bases, with 18 bases spanning the gap.

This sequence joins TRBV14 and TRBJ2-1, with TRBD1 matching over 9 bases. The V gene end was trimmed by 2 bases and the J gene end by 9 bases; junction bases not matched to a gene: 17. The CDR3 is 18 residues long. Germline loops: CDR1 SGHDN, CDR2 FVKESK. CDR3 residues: CASSQPFRQGVRLGEQFF. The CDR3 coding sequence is TGTGCCAGCAGCCAACCCTTCCGACAGGGGGTAAGGTTGGGTGAGCAGTTCTTC.

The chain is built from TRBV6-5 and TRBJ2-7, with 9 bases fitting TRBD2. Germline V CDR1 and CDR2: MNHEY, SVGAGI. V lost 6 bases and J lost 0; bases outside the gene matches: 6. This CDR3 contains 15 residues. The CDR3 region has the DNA TGTGCCAGCAGATGGCGGGGGGGCAACTCCTACGAGCAGTACTTC. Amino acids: CASRWRGGNSYEQYF.

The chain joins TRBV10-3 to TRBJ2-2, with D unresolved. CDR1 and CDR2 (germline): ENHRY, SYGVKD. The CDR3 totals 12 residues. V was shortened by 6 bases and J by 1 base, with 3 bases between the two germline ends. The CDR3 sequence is CAIRLNTGELFF. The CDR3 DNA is TGTGCCATCAGACTGAACACCGGGGAGCTGTTTTTT.

The CDR3 DNA follows: TGTGCCAGCAGCGGCGGGACGGCCGCCTACGAGCAGTACTTC. Protein product: CASSGGTAAYEQYF. This chain connects TRBV9 to TRBJ2-7; possibly TRBD2 for D (6 bases). Germline CDR1 and CDR2: SGDLS and YYNGEE. The V end lost 3 bases, the J end lost 2 bases, and 12 bases lay between the germline ends. There are 14 residues in the CDR3.

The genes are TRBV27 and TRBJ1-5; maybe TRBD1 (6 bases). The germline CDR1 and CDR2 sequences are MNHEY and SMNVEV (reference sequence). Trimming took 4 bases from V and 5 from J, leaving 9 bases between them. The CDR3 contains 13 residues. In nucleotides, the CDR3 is TGTGCCAGCAGTTGGGGGGGCGATCAGCCCCAGCATTTT. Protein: CASSWGGDQPQHF.

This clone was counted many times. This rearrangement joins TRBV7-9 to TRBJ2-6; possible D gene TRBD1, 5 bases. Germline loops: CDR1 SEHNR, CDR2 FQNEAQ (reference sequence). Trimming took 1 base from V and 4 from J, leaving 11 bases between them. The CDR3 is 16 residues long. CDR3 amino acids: CASSLVRGGGANVLTF. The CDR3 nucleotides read TGTGCCAGCAGCTTAGTAAGGGGCGGAGGGGCCAACGTCCTGACTTTC.

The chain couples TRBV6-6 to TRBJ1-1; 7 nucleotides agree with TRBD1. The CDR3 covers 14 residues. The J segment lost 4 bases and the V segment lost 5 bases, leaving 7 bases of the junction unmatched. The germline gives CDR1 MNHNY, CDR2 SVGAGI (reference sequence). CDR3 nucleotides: TGTGCCAGCAGTCAACAGGGGTCGGGCACTGAAGCTTTCTTT. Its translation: CASSQQGSGTEAFF.

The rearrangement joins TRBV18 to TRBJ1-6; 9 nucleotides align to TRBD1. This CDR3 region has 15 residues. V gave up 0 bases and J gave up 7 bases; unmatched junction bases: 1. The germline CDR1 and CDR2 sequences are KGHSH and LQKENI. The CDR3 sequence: CASSPPGQGNSPLHF. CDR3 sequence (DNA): TGTGCCAGCTCACCACCGGGACAGGGAAATTCACCCCTCCACTTT.

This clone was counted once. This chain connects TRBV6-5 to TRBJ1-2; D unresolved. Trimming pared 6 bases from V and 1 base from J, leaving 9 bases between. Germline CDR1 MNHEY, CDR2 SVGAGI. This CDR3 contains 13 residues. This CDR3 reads CASRRKRNYGYTF. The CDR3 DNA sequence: TGTGCCAGCAGGCGGAAACGTAACTATGGCTACACCTTC.